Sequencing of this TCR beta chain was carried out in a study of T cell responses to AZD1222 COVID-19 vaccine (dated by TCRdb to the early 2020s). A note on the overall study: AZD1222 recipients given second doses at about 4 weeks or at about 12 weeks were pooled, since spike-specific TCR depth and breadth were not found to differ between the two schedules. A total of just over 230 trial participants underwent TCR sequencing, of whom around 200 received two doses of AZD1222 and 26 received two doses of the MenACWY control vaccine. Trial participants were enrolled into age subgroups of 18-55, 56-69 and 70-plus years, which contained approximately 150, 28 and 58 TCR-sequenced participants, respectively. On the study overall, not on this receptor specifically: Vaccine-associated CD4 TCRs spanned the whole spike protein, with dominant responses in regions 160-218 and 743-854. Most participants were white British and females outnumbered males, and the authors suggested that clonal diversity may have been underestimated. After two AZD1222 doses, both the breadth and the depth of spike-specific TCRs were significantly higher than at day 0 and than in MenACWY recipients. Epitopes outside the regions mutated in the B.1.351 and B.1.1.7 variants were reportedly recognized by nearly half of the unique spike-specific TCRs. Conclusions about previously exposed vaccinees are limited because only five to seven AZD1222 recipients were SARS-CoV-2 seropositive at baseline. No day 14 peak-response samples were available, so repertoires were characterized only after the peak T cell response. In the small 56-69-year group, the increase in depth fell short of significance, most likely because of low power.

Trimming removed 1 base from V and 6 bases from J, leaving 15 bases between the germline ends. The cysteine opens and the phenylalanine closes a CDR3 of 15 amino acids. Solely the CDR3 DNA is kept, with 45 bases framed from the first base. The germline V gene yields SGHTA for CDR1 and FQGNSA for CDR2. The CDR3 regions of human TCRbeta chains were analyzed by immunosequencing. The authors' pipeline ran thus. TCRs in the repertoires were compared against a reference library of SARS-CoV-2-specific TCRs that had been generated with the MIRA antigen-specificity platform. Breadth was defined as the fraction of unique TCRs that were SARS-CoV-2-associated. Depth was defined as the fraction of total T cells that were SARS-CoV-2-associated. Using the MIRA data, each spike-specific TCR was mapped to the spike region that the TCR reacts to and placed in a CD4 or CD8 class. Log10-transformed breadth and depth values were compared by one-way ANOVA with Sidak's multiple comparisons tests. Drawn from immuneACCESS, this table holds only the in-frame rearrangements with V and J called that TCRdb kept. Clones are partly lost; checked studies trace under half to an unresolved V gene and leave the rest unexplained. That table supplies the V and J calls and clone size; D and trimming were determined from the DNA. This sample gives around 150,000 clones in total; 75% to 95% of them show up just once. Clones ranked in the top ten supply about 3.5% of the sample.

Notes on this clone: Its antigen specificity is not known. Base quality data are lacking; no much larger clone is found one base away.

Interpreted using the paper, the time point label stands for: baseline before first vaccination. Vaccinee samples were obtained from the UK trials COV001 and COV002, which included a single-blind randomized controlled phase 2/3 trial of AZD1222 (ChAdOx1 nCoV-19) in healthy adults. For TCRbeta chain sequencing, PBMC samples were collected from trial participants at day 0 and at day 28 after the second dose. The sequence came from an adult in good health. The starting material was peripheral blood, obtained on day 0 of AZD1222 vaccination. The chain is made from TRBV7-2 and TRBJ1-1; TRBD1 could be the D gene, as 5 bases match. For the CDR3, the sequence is CASSLEVSGLSEAFF. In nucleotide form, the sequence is TGTGCCAGCAGCTTAGAGGTGTCAGGGTTGTCTGAAGCTTTCTTT. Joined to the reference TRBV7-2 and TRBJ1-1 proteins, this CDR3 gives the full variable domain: GAGVSQSPSNKVTEKGKDVELRCDPISGHTALYWYRQSLGQGLEFLIYFQGNSAPDKSGLPSDRFSAERTGGSVSTLTIQRTQQEDSAVYLCASSLEVSGLSEAFFGQGTRLTVV.